This T cell receptor (beta chain) derives from a study of CD8 T cells in Susac syndrome. The healthy controls were matched to patients by age and sex. The RNA input was about 0.5 to 1 ug, and it was reverse transcribed with random hexamers. TCRdb re-called the immunoSEQ multiplex PCR reads through MiXCR, storing one row per CDR3 protein. The table has about 120,000 distinct CDR3 sequences, 80% to 95% seen once. The specimen sequenced was CD8+ T cells from PBMCs. The sequence was collected from a human donor in good health.

The CDR3 coding sequence is TGTGCCAGCAGCCAAGATGCGACTGGCAGCTCCTACGAGCAGTACTTC. Its protein is CASSQDATGSSYEQYF. The gene calls are TRBV4-2 and TRBJ2-7; D is unclear. The V gene lost 0 bases and the J gene lost 0 bases, with 12 bases spanning the gap. The CDR3 sequence is 16 residues long. CDR1 and CDR2 from the germline V gene are LGHNA and YNFKEQ.